A selection of T cell receptor beta chains follows, all from one sample in a study of identical twins. TCRdb re-called the 5' RACE reads with MiXCR, one entry per CDR3 protein. The sample lists some 1,600,000 distinct CDR3 sequences, roughly a third occurring once. The material sequenced was cord blood. The receptors were sampled from a newborn girl in good health. Both conserved end residues are part of each CDR3. D genes are given only for firm matches. Rows may omit the clone size; those that give it use once, few, many or a size class.

cdr3_aa	cdr3_nt	j_call	v_call	clone_size	d_call
CASSQARTGGTEAFF	TGTGCCAGCAGCCAAGCCCGGACAGGGGGTACTGAAGCTTTCTTT	TRBJ1-1	TRBV3-1	NA	TRBD1
CASSIHQNQPQHF	TGTGCCAGTAGTATCCATCAGAATCAGCCCCAGCATTTT	TRBJ1-5	TRBV19	NA	NA
CATSDFLAGGGNEQFF	TGTGCCACCAGTGATTTTCTAGCGGGAGGGGGGAATGAGCAGTTCTTC	TRBJ2-1	TRBV24-1	NA	TRBD2
CASSLPSLAGKETQYF	TGCGCCAGCAGCTTACCGAGTCTAGCGGGTAAAGAGACCCAGTACTTC	TRBJ2-5	TRBV5-1	NA	TRBD2
CAISKTSTDNEQFF	TGTGCCATCAGCAAGACTAGCACGGACAATGAGCAGTTCTTC	TRBJ2-1	TRBV10-3	few	TRBD2
CASSPFPVAGDAYNEQFF	TGCGCCAGCAGCCCGTTCCCAGTAGCGGGAGACGCCTACAATGAGCAGTTCTTC	TRBJ2-1	TRBV5-1	NA	TRBD2
CATSRGGGSYEQYF	TGTGCCACCAGCAGAGGGGGGGGCTCGTACGAGCAGTACTTC	TRBJ2-7	TRBV15	NA	NA
CASRRGQSEKLFF	TGTGCCAGCAGGCGGGGCCAGAGTGAAAAACTGTTTTTT	TRBJ1-4	TRBV2	NA	NA
CASSEATGAYNEQFF	TGTGCCAGCAGTGAAGCTACTGGGGCTTACAATGAGCAGTTCTTC	TRBJ2-1	TRBV2	few	NA
CSARGTASNEKLFF	TGCAGTGCTAGAGGGACAGCCTCTAATGAAAAACTGTTTTTT	TRBJ1-4	TRBV20-1	NA	NA
CASSLAPQNTEAFF	TGCGCCAGCAGCTTGGCCCCTCAGAACACTGAAGCTTTCTTT	TRBJ1-1	TRBV5-1	NA	NA
CSALRGGGNIQYF	TGCAGTGCTCTACGGGGTGGAGGGAACATTCAGTACTTC	TRBJ2-4	TRBV20-1	few	NA
CASSLVGLAGGEYNEQFF	TGCGCCAGCAGCTTGGTGGGACTAGCGGGGGGCGAGTACAATGAGCAGTTCTTC	TRBJ2-1	TRBV5-1	few	TRBD2
CSARPSTGGNEQYF	TGCAGTGCTAGGCCTAGCACCGGGGGCAATGAGCAGTACTTC	TRBJ2-7	TRBV20-1	NA	NA
CSAGGHSGPSSYNEQFF	TGCAGTGCAGGGGGACATAGCGGGCCGAGCTCCTACAATGAGCAGTTCTTC	TRBJ2-1	TRBV20-1	NA	NA
CASSQGPGGPHNEQYF	TGTGCCAGCAGCCAAGGACCGGGAGGGCCCCACAATGAGCAGTACTTC	TRBJ2-5	TRBV14	NA	TRBD2
CASSQSETGAYNSPLHF	TGTGCCAGCAGCCAATCCGAGACAGGGGCCTATAATTCACCCCTCCACTTT	TRBJ1-6	TRBV4-2	few	TRBD1
CASSLVQVNEQFF	TGCGCCAGCAGCTTGGTTCAGGTTAATGAGCAGTTCTTC	TRBJ2-1	TRBV5-1	few	NA
CASRPPITRESYNEQFF	TGTGCCAGCAGGCCCCCCATTACGCGAGAATCCTACAATGAGCAGTTCTTC	TRBJ2-1	TRBV11-2	few	NA
CASSLSDRGYF	TGTGCCAGCAGTCTGTCGGACAGGGGGTACTTC	TRBJ2-7	TRBV12-3/TRBV12-4	NA	TRBD1
CASSLELGNEQYF	TGTGCCAGCAGCTTAGAGTTGGGAAATGAGCAGTACTTC	TRBJ2-5	TRBV13	few	NA
CASSSALDTQYF	TGTGCCAGCAGCTCAGCCTTGGATACGCAGTATTTT	TRBJ2-3	TRBV7-2	few	NA
CAISAISGANVLTF	TGTGCCATCAGTGCCATCTCTGGGGCCAACGTCCTGACTTTC	TRBJ2-6	TRBV10-3	few	NA
CASSISLGRVGSQPQHF	TGTGCCAGCAGTATATCCCTGGGGAGGGTCGGGTCGCAGCCCCAGCATTTT	TRBJ1-5	TRBV28	NA	NA
CASSSRDSYSNQPQHF	TGTGCCAGCAGTTCCCGGGACAGTTATAGCAATCAGCCCCAGCATTTT	TRBJ1-5	TRBV28	few	TRBD1
CASGRGVNIQYF	TGTGCCAGCGGCCGCGGGGTAAACATTCAGTACTTC	TRBJ2-4	TRBV3-1	NA	NA
CASSSSPSVGYTF	TGTGCCAGCAGTTCTTCCCCATCCGTTGGCTACACCTTC	TRBJ1-2	TRBV12-3/TRBV12-4	few	NA
CSVDDRGETQYF	TGCAGCGTTGATGACAGGGGAGAGACCCAGTACTTC	TRBJ2-5	TRBV29-1	NA	TRBD1
CASSQALRGYTDTQYF	TGTGCCAGCAGCCAAGCTTTGCGGGGGTACACAGATACGCAGTATTTT	TRBJ2-3	TRBV14	few	TRBD2